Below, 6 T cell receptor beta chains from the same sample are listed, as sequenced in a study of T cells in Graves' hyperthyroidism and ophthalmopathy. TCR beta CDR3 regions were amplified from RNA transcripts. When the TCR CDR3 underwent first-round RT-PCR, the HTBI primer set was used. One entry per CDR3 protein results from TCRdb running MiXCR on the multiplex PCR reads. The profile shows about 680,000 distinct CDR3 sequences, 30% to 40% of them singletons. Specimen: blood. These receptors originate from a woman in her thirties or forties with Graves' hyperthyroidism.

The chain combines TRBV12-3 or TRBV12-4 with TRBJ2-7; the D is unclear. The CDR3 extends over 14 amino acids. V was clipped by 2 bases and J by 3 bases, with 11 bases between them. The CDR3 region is CASSLIDRFYEQYF. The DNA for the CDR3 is TGTGCCAGCAGTTTAATTGACCGATTCTACGAGCAGTACTTC.

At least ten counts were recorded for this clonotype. The CDR3 DNA follows: TGTGCCAGCAGCTTGCTGGGGGAGACCCAGTACTTC. Residues: CASSLLGETQYF. The chain combines TRBV7-2 with TRBJ2-5; D unclear. CDR3 length: 12 amino acids. Trimming shortened V by 3 bases and J by 5 bases, and 7 bases separated the two germline ends. CDR1 is SGHTA, CDR2 FQGNSA, per germline.

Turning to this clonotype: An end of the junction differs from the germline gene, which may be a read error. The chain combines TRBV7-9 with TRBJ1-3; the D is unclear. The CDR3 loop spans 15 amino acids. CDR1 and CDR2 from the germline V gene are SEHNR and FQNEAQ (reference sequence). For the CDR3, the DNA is TGCGCCAGCAGCCAAGACGAGAGCTCTGGAAACACCATATATTTT. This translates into CASSQDESSGNTIYF.

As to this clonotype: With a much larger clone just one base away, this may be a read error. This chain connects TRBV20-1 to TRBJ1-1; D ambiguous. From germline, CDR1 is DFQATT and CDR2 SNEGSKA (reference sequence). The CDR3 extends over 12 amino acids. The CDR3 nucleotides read TGCAGTGCTCCCGGGTTCGACACTGAAGCTATCTTT. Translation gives CSAPGFDTEAIF.

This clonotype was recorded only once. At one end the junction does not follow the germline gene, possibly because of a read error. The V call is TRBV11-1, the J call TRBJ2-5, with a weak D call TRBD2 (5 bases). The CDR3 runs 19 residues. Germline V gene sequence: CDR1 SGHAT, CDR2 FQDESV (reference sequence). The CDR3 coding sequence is TGCGCCAGCAGCCAAGTTAGGTTTAGTCGTCGGACCGGCGGGGAGACCCAGTACTTC. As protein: CASSQVRFSRRTGGETQYF.

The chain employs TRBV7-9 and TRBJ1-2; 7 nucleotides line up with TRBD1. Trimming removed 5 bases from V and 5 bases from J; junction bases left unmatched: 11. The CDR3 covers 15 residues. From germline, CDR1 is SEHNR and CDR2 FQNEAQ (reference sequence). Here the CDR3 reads CASSRGGAGSYGYTF. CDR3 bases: TGTGCCAGCAGCCGAGGGGGCGCGGGGTCTTATGGCTACACCTTC.